This T cell receptor (beta chain) appears in the sequencing data of a study of beta chain features in type 1 diabetes. About the study: Healthy donors, compared against patients, showed similar age, gender and cell yields. All of the samples together had 107,917,701 sorted cells examined.

The CDR3 runs 15 residues. Germline V gene sequence: CDR1 MNHNY, CDR2 SVGAGI (reference sequence). V lost 0 bases to trimming and J lost 0 bases, with 6 bases between them. Broader study findings: Shorter TCRB CDR3s, moderately but significantly so, marked every one of the four CD4+ subsets in Type 1 diabetes patients. In type 1 diabetes patients, VDJ junctions had fewer insertions; deletions at these junctions were more frequent. Equally in patients and controls, PCR might preferentially amplify shorter templates.

Reverse transcribing all isolated RNA meant expressed TCRB transcripts were sequenced. The table came from immunoSEQ multiplex PCR; TCRdb's copy has only in-frame clones and leaves some out. This sample yields about 640,000 clones, of which approximately 13% are seen a single time; roughly 0.12% belongs to the top ten. A few counts support this clone. Its antigen is undetermined. This clonotype was obtained from a man in his thirties or forties with type 1 diabetes. The chain employs TRBV6-6 and TRBJ1-5; no clear D gene. The material sequenced was naive CD4+ T cells from blood. CDR3 region: CASSYSEYSNQPQHF. The DNA for the CDR3 is TGTGCCAGCAGTTACTCGGAGTATAGCAATCAGCCCCAGCATTTT.